One sample yielded the 4 T cell receptor beta chains listed below, sequenced in a study. A single record per CDR3 protein comes from TCRdb applying MiXCR to the 5' RACE reads. The profile shows 50,000 to 80,000 distinct CDR3 sequences, around a fifth of them singletons. Sequenced material: memory CD4+ T cells sorted from a lymph node. Subset here: memory CD4+ T cells, CD4+CD45RO+CD25-. Receptor source: a female donor with breast cancer.

The J gene is TRBJ2-5, the V gene TRBV5-1, with 7 bases identical to TRBD2. V lost 4 bases to trimming and J lost 4 bases; unmatched junction nucleotides: 1. This CDR3 region has 12 residues. Germline assignment: CDR1 SGHRS and CDR2 YFSETQ. CDR3 protein: CASSVAGETQYF. In nucleotides, the CDR3 is TGCGCCAGCAGCGTAGCGGGAGAGACCCAGTACTTC.

This clonotype was recorded at least ten times. The chain employs TRBV5-6 and TRBJ2-1; D is uncertain. CDR3 size: 14 residues. The V end lost 3 bases, the J end lost 2 bases, and 9 bases lay between the germline ends. CDR1 and CDR2 from the germline V gene are SGHDT and YYEEEE. The CDR3 loop is CASSWVGPYNEQFF. The CDR3 DNA sequence: TGTGCCAGCAGCTGGGTAGGCCCCTACAATGAGCAGTTCTTC.

The chain employs TRBV12-3 or TRBV12-4 and TRBJ1-5; no clear D gene. The CDR3 has 14 residues. V was clipped by 4 bases and J by 2 bases, with 9 bases between them. This CDR3 is CASSSAAGNQPQHF. As DNA, the CDR3 is TGTGCCAGCAGTTCAGCAGCGGGCAATCAGCCCCAGCATTTT.

V is TRBV5-5 and J is TRBJ1-6; D is unclear. V lost 0 bases and J lost 15, with 22 bases in between. The CDR3 runs to 16 residues. Germline V gene lookup returns CDR1 SGHKS and CDR2 YYEKEE (reference sequence). The CDR3 sequence is CASSLDDRGKSGRLHF. As DNA, the CDR3 is TGTGCCAGCAGCTTGGACGATCGGGGAAAGAGCGGGCGCCTCCACTTT.